What follows are 25 T cell receptor beta chains derived from one specimen sequenced in a study of CD8+ T cells in alopecia areata. cDNA reverse transcribed from extracted RNA served as the sequencing template. Data came from immunoSEQ multiplex PCR; TCRdb stores just in-frame clones and leaves some out. The table lists 60,000 to 70,000 clones, around half of them singletons, with about 15% in the top ten. Source: CD8+ T cells sorted from blood, taken at week 0. Receptors were obtained from a human donor with alopecia areata.

This clone was observed a few times. J is TRBJ2-3 and V is TRBV6-6; D is ambiguous. Germline CDR1 reads MNHNY; CDR2 reads SVGAGI (reference sequence). The length of the CDR3 is 11 residues. Trimming shortened V by 6 bases and J by 2 bases, and 3 bases separated the two germline ends. This chain's CDR3 is CASRNTDTQYF. The CDR3 DNA follows: TGTGCCAGCAGGAACACAGATACGCAGTATTTT.

This clone was found a few times. The V gene is TRBV4-1, the J gene TRBJ2-7; D is unresolved. V was pared by 0 bases and J by 2 bases, with 11 bases between. Germline values: CDR1 MGHRA, CDR2 YSYEKL. The CDR3 runs to 15 residues. Here the CDR3 DNA reads TGCGCCAGCAGCCAAGAGAGTGGCAACGCCTACGAGCAGTACTTC. It specifies CASSQESGNAYEQYF.

V gene TRBV19 combines with J gene TRBJ2-5, with D tentatively TRBD2 (5 bases). Germline CDR1 is LNHDA and CDR2 is SQIVND (reference sequence). Trimming removed 5 bases from V and 4 bases from J, with 8 bases in between. The length of the CDR3 is 12 residues. CDR3 loop: CASSQRGETQYF. The DNA of the CDR3 is TGTGCCAGTAGTCAACGGGGAGAGACCCAGTACTTC.

The chain couples TRBV9 to TRBJ1-1; 7 positions match TRBD1. The V gene's germline CDR1 is SGDLS and CDR2 YYNGEE. The CDR3 spans 14 residues. V lost 3 bases, J lost 4 bases, and 6 bases stayed unmatched. CDR3 loop: CASSAGGRSTEAFF. The CDR3 region has the DNA TGTGCCAGCAGCGCAGGGGGACGGAGCACTGAAGCTTTCTTT.

This clone was seen a few times. J is TRBJ2-7 and V is TRBV29-1; a weak D match, TRBD1 (6 bases). CDR1 is SQVTM and CDR2 is ANQGSEA in the germline V gene. The length of the CDR3 is 13 residues. V was pared by 4 bases and J by 0 bases, with 10 bases between. CDR3 sequence reads: CSVGQDTSYEQYF. The CDR3 nucleotides read TGCAGCGTTGGACAGGACACCTCCTACGAGCAGTACTTC.

This clone has a handful of counts. The rearrangement uses TRBV7-3 and TRBJ2-2; no firm D call. Germline V gene lookup returns CDR1 SGHTA and CDR2 FQGTGA. Trimming took 7 bases from V and 6 from J, leaving 15 bases between them. The CDR3 sequence is 14 residues long. The CDR3 DNA reads as TGTGCCAGCACCCATGAGACCTTGGCCGGGGAGCTGTTTTTT. This translates into CASTHETLAGELFF. The full variable domain, with the rest looked up from reference TRBV7-3 and TRBJ2-2, is GAGVSQTPSNKVTEKGKYVELRCDPISGHTALYWYRQSLGQGPEFLIYFQGTGAADDSGLPNDRFFAVRPEGSVSTLKIQRTERGDSAVYLCASTHETLAGELFFGEGSRLTVL.

In its sample, this clone was seen a few times. The J gene is TRBJ2-7, the V gene TRBV29-1, with TRBD1 identical over 9 bases. Germline CDR1 and CDR2: SQVTM and ANQGSEA. CDR3 length: 11 amino acids. After removal of 7 bases from V and 5 bases from J, the junction contained 3 bases not matched to a gene. CDR3 protein: CSAGQGNEQYF. The DNA of the CDR3 is TGCAGCGCGGGACAGGGCAACGAGCAGTACTTC.

V is TRBV2 and J is TRBJ2-7, with a possible D match to TRBD2 (6 bases). Per germline, CDR1 SNHLY and CDR2 FYNNEI. This CDR3 is built from 13 residues. V lost 9 bases and J lost 4, with 16 bases in between. The CDR3, as DNA: TGTGCCAGTTATGGCCGGGAGAGGTACGAGCAGTACTTC. Translated, it gives CASYGRERYEQYF.

A few counts support this clone. CDR3 amino acids: CASSYSTEGNTIYF. The CDR3 DNA reads TGTGCCAGCAGTTACTCGACGGAGGGAAACACCATATATTTT. V usage is TRBV6-6 and J usage is TRBJ1-3, with D unresolved. The germline CDR1 and CDR2 sequences are MNHNY and SVGAGI (reference sequence). Between the trimmed V and J ends, which lost 0 bases and 4 bases, there was a span of 7 bases. This CDR3 comprises 14 residues.

A few counts support this clone. This chain uses TRBV16 with TRBJ1-2, with D maybe TRBD1 (5 bases). Trimming shortened V by 0 bases and J by 5 bases, and 16 bases separated the two germline ends. CDR1 and CDR2 from the germline V gene are KGHSY and FQNENV. There are 16 residues in the CDR3. In nucleotides, the CDR3 is TGTGCCAGCAGCCAATCGTCCGGGGGTTCTACATATGGCTACACCTTC. Protein product: CASSQSSGGSTYGYTF.

V gene TRBV7-9 combines with J gene TRBJ2-3; D possibly corresponds to TRBD1 (5 bases). CDR1 and CDR2 (germline): SEHNR, FQNEAQ (reference sequence). V was pared by 3 bases and J by 6 bases, with 13 bases between. This CDR3 is 14 amino acids long. CDR3 coding DNA: TGTGCCAGCAGCTTTGAAAGGGGCTGGGATACGCAGTATTTT. This gives the protein CASSFERGWDTQYF.

This clone was seen a few times. Being one base from a much bigger clone, this may be a read error. The chain joins TRBV9 to TRBJ1-1; 10 bases map to TRBD1. The V gene's germline CDR1 is SGDLS and CDR2 YYNGEE. The CDR3 extends over 13 amino acids. Trimming cost V 3 bases and J 4 bases; bases outside gene matches: 0. This chain's CDR3 is CASSGTGGTEAFF. CDR3 DNA sequence: TGTGCCAGCAGCGGGACAGGGGGCACTGAAGCTTTCTTT. The full variable domain, with the rest looked up from reference TRBV9 and TRBJ1-1, is DSGVTQTPKHLITATGQRVTLRCSPRSGDLSVYWYQQSLDQGLQFLIQYYNGEERAKGNILERFSAQQFPDLHSELNLSSLELGDSALYFCASSGTGGTEAFFGQGTRLTVV.

The genes are TRBV7-9 and TRBJ2-5, with D unclear. This CDR3 region has 14 residues. CDR1 SEHNR and CDR2 FQNEAQ come from the germline V gene (reference sequence). With 2 bases removed from V and 5 bases from J, the gap between germline ends came to 12 bases. The CDR3 bases are TGTGCCAGCAGCTTACTGCCCGGCCGGGAGACCCAGTACTTC. Translating it yields CASSLLPGRETQYF.

This clone was observed a handful of times. The chain has TRBV19 and TRBJ2-5; D is ambiguous. The CDR3 is made up of 12 amino acids. The V gene's germline CDR1 is LNHDA and CDR2 SQIVND (reference sequence). Trimming pared 1 base from V and 5 bases from J, leaving 5 bases between. The CDR3 nucleotides read TGTGCCAGTAGTATAGGATCGGAGACCCAGTACTTC. Its translation: CASSIGSETQYF.

The gene calls are TRBV29-1 and TRBJ2-3, with 14 bases lining up with TRBD2. CDR1 and CDR2 (germline): SQVTM, ANQGSEA. Losses at the gene ends were 7 bases for V and 4 bases for J; bases not matched to a gene: 16. The length of the CDR3 is 18 residues. The CDR3 nucleotides are TGCAGCGCCCGAACCCTCAGGGGACTAGCGGGAGCATCAGATACGCAGTATTTT. Amino acid sequence: CSARTLRGLAGASDTQYF.

The chain is built from TRBV29-1 and TRBJ2-1, with 7 bases that match TRBD2. The CDR3 runs to 14 residues. V shed 6 bases, J shed 2 bases, and the junction held 7 bases outside the gene matches. Germline CDR1 and CDR2: SQVTM and ANQGSEA. The CDR3 DNA reads as TGCAGCGTCCCGAGACTAGCTACCTACAATGAGCAGTTCTTC. Amino acids: CSVPRLATYNEQFF.

This clone was observed a few times. This chain links TRBV11-3 with TRBJ2-7; possibly TRBD2 for D (6 bases). The CDR3 totals 14 residues. V shed 0 bases and J shed 2 bases, with 8 bases lying between them. From germline, CDR1 is SGHNT and CDR2 YENEEA. The CDR3 region has the DNA TGTGCCAGCAGCTTAGAGGCTAGCGCCTACGAGCAGTACTTC. Translated: CASSLEASAYEQYF. The full variable domain, in which reference TRBV11-3 and TRBJ2-7 provide the parts outside the CDR3, is EAGVVQSPRYKIIEKKQPVAFWCNPISGHNTLYWYLQNLGQGPELLIRYENEEAVDDSQLPKDRFSAERLKGVDSTLKIQPAELGDSAVYLCASSLEASAYEQYFGPGTRLTVT.

The chain has TRBV29-1 and TRBJ1-2; D unclear. This CDR3 is built from 15 residues. With 4 bases removed from V and 1 base from J, the gap between germline ends came to 16 bases. Germline V gives CDR1 SQVTM, CDR2 ANQGSEA. The CDR3 nucleotides read TGCAGCGTTGGGCCCATGGTGGAGGGTAACTATGGCTACACCTTC. This codes for CSVGPMVEGNYGYTF.

The chain uses TRBV29-1 and TRBJ2-1; 10 positions agree with TRBD2. The CDR3 has 16 amino acids. Germline values: CDR1 SQVTM, CDR2 ANQGSEA. After removal of 2 bases from V and 3 bases from J, the junction contained 7 bases not matched to a gene. CDR3: CSVEWLAGAYYNEQFF. The CDR3 bases are TGCAGCGTTGAATGGCTAGCGGGAGCGTACTACAATGAGCAGTTCTTC.

In its sample, this clone was seen a few times. This chain joins TRBV7-9 and TRBJ2-1; D is undetermined. Germline V CDR1 and CDR2: SEHNR, FQNEAQ (reference sequence). This CDR3 is built from 16 residues. V was pared by 3 bases and J by 5 bases, with 17 bases between. DNA of the CDR3: TGTGCCAGCAGCTTGAAAATGGTTGGTCGGCACAATGAGCAGTTCTTC. Encoded protein: CASSLKMVGRHNEQFF.

In this sample, this clone turned up many times. This chain uses TRBV7-9 with TRBJ2-1, with TRBD2 as a possible D gene (6 bases). Trimming removed 1 base at V and 2 bases at J, with 12 bases between. CDR3 size: 16 residues. In germline, CDR1 is SEHNR, CDR2 FQNEAQ (reference sequence). This chain's CDR3 is CASSLGGGTPYNEQFF. The DNA for the CDR3 is TGTGCCAGCAGCTTAGGTGGCGGGACTCCCTACAATGAGCAGTTCTTC.

This clone was seen more than once but under ten times. The V call is TRBV29-1, the J call TRBJ1-2; 9 bases are shared with TRBD1. CDR1 and CDR2 (germline): SQVTM, ANQGSEA. The CDR3 spans 15 residues. After removal of 3 bases from V and 4 bases from J, the junction contained 9 bases not matched to a gene. The CDR3: CSVDRDREEGYGYTF. In DNA form, the CDR3 reads TGCAGCGTTGATAGGGACAGGGAGGAAGGCTATGGCTACACCTTC. The whole variable domain, remainder taken from reference TRBV29-1 and TRBJ1-2, is SAVISQKPSRDICQRGTSLTIQCQVDSQVTMMFWYRQQPGQSLTLIATANQGSEATYESGFVIDKFPISRPNLTFSTLTVSNMSPEDSSIYLCSVDRDREEGYGYTFGSGTRLTVV.

The V call is TRBV27, the J call TRBJ1-1; 7 bases line up with TRBD1. This CDR3 is 12 amino acids long. In germline, CDR1 is MNHEY, CDR2 SMNVEV (reference sequence). The trim removed 7 bases at V and 8 bases at J, leaving 7 bases unmatched. The DNA for the CDR3 is TGTGCCAGCAAAGGGCAGGGGGTCGAAGCTTTCTTT. This translates into CASKGQGVEAFF.

In its sample, this clone was seen a few times. The chain has TRBV5-1 and TRBJ1-5; 8 positions match TRBD1. Germline CDR1 and CDR2: SGHRS and YFSETQ. The ends lost 3 bases at V and 0 bases at J; junction bases unmatched: 2. The CDR3 runs to 15 residues. CDR3 sequence reads: CASSSTGASNQPQHF. The CDR3 DNA is TGCGCCAGCAGCTCGACAGGGGCTAGCAATCAGCCCCAGCATTTT.

This clone was counted only a few times. The chain recombines TRBV9 with TRBJ2-1, with 11 bases aligning to TRBD2. In germline, CDR1 is SGDLS, CDR2 YYNGEE. This CDR3 is 16 amino acids long. Trimming cost V 4 bases and J 5 bases; bases outside gene matches: 8. Here the CDR3 DNA reads TGTGCCAGCAGCCATAGCGGGAGGGCCCCCAACAATGAGCAGTTCTTC. It specifies CASSHSGRAPNNEQFF.